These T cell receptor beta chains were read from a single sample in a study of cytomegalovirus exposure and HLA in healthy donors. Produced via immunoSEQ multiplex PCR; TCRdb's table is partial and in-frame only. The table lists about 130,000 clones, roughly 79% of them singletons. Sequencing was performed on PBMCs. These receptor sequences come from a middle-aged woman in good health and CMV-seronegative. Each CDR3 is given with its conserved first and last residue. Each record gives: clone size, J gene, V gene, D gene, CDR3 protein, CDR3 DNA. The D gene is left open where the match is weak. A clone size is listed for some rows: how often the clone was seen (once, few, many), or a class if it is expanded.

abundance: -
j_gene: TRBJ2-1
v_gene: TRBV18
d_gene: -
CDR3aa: CASSPPSDRGSEQFF
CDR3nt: TGTGCCAGCTCACCACCATCGGACAGAGGTAGTGAGCAGTTCTTC

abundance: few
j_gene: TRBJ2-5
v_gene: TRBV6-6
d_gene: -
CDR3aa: CATQREVGETQYF
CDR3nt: TGTGCCACCCAGAGGGAGGTCGGAGAGACCCAGTACTTC

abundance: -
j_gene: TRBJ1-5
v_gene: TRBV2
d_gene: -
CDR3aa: CASSILRGGGYSNQPQHF
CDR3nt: TGTGCCAGCAGCATACTCCGGGGCGGGGGATATAGCAATCAGCCCCAGCATTTT

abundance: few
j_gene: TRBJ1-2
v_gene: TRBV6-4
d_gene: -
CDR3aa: CASSDSGTTSGYTF
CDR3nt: TGTGCCAGCAGTGACTCCGGGACAACCTCCGGCTACACCTTC

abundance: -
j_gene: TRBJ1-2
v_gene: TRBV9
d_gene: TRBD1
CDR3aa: CASSPRDRGLGYTF
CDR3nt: TGTGCCAGCAGCCCTCGGGACAGGGGGTTAGGCTACACCTTC

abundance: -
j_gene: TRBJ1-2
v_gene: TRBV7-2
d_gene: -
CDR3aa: CASSMNRYGYTF
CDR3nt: TGTGCCAGCAGCATGAACAGATATGGCTACACCTTC

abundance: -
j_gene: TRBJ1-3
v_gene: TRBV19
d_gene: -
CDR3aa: CASSINAGAGNTIYF
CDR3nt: TGTGCCAGTAGTATCAACGCAGGGGCTGGAAACACCATATATTTT

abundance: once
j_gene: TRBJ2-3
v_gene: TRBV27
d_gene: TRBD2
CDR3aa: CASSLSRTSRYPDTQYF
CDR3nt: TGTGCCAGCAGTTTATCGAGGACTAGTAGATACCCAGATACGCAGTATTTT

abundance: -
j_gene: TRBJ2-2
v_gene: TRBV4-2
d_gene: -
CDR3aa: CASSQEAGRGSGELFF
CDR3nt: TGTGCCAGCAGCCAAGAGGCAGGGAGGGGGTCCGGGGAGCTGTTTTTT

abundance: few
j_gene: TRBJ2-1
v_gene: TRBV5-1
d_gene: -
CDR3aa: CASSLQGYEQFF
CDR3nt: TGCGCCAGCAGCTTACAGGGATATGAGCAGTTCTTC

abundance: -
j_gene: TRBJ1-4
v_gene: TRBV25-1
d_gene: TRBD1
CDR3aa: CASRDRGYEKLFF
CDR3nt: TGTGCCAGCAGAGACAGGGGGTATGAAAAACTGTTTTTT

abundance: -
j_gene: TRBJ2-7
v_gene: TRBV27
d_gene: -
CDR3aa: CASSLRTARGAYEQYF
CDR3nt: TGTGCCAGCAGTCTCAGGACCGCACGTGGGGCCTACGAGCAGTACTTC

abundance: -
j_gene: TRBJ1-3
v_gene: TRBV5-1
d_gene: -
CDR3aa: CASSLDLSSGNTIYF
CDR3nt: TGCGCCAGCAGCTTGGATCTGAGCTCTGGAAACACCATATATTTT

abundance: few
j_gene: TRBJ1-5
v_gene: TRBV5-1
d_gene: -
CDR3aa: CASSLGGGGQPQHF
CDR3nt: TGCGCCAGCAGCTTGGGGGGGGGCGGTCAGCCCCAGCATTTT

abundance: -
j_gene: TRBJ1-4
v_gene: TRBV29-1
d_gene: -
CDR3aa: CSVSQNPNEKLFF
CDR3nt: TGCAGCGTTTCACAGAATCCTAATGAAAAACTGTTTTTT

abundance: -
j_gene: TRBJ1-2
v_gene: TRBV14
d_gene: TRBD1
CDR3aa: CASSPDRDYGYTF
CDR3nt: TGTGCCAGCAGCCCCGACAGGGACTATGGCTACACCTTC

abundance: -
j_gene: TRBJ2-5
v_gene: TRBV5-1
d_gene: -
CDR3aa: CASSSTGRRETQYF
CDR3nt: TGCGCCAGCAGCTCCACGGGGAGGAGAGAGACCCAGTACTTC

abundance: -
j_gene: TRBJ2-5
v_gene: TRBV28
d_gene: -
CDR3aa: CASSYTGETQYF
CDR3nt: TGTGCCAGCAGTTACACGGGAGAGACCCAGTACTTC

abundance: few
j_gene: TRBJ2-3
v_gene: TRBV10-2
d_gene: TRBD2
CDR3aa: CASGERGGSDTQYF
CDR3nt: TGCGCCAGCGGTGAGCGGGGAGGCTCAGATACGCAGTATTTT